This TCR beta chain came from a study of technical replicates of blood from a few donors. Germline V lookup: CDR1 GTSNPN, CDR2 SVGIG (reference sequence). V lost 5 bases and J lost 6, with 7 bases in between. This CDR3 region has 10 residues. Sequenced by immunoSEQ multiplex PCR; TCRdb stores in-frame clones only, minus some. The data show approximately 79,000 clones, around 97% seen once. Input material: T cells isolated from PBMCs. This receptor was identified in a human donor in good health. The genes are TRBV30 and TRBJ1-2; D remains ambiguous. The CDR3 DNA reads TGTGCCTGGGGAGGGAATGGCTACACCTTC. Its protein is CAWGGNGYTF.